The 18 T cell receptor beta chains presented below share a single source sample, sequenced in a study of T cell changes during pregnancy in multiple sclerosis. Clones were read by immunoSEQ multiplex PCR, and TCRdb kept only the in-frame ones, dropping some. The repertoire holds 35,000 to 45,000 clones, with roughly 91% as singletons. The starting material was CD4+ T cells from peripheral blood mononuclear cells, obtained in the second trimester of pregnancy. Receptors were obtained from a female donor in good health, enrolled as a control in a pregnancy study.

The chain joins TRBV6-5 to TRBJ2-2, with 7 bases matching TRBD1. The CDR3 has 14 residues. Looked up from germline, CDR1 is MNHEY and CDR2 is SVGAGI. J was trimmed by 7 bases and V by 2 bases; bases with no gene match: 4. The CDR3, as DNA: TGTGCCAGCAGTTACAGAGGGGGCGGCGGGGAGCTGTTTTTT. This gives the protein CASSYRGGGGELFF.

The V gene is TRBV7-2, the J gene TRBJ1-4; D may be TRBD1 (5 bases). In germline, CDR1 is SGHTA, CDR2 FQGNSA. The V end was cut by 6 bases, the J end by 4 bases, with 9 bases between. The CDR3 totals 13 residues. The CDR3 loop reads CASSRQLNEKLFF. CDR3 coding DNA: TGTGCCAGCAGTCGACAGCTTAATGAAAAACTGTTTTTT.

The chain links TRBV4-2 to TRBJ1-1; D remains ambiguous. The CDR3 totals 15 residues. CDR1 is LGHNA and CDR2 is YNFKEQ in the germline V gene. V was clipped by 0 bases and J by 2 bases, with 10 bases between them. DNA of the CDR3: TGTGCCAGCAGCCAAGATTTCAGAGGCAACACTGAAGCTTTCTTT. Translated: CASSQDFRGNTEAFF.

The chain uses TRBV5-1 and TRBJ2-5, with D perhaps matching TRBD1 (6 bases). Per the germline V gene, CDR1 is SGHRS and CDR2 is YFSETQ. The CDR3 runs to 14 residues. Trimming took off 4 bases at V and 5 bases at J, with 15 bases between the two ends. CDR3 protein: CASSENSRGETQYF. As DNA, the CDR3 is TGCGCCAGCAGCGAAAATTCAAGGGGGGAGACCCAGTACTTC. Combining the CDR3 with reference TRBV5-1 and TRBJ2-5 gives the whole variable domain KAGVTQTPRYLIKTRGQQVTLSCSPISGHRSVSWYQQTPGQGLQFLFEYFSETQRNKGNFPGRFSGRQFSNSRSEMNVSTLELGDSALYLCASSENSRGETQYFGPGTRLLVL.

This clone was seen just once. The chain combines TRBV18 with TRBJ1-4; D is perhaps TRBD1 (6 bases). Germline V gene sequence: CDR1 KGHSH, CDR2 LQKENI. Trimming removed 5 bases at V and 4 bases at J, with 11 bases between. The length of the CDR3 is 14 residues. The chain's CDR3 is CASSFGQYNEKLFF. CDR3 DNA sequence: TGTGCCAGCTCATTTGGACAGTATAATGAAAAACTGTTTTTT. Looking up the rest from reference TRBV18 and TRBJ1-4 gives the full variable domain: NAGVMQNPRHLVRRRGQEARLRCSPMKGHSHVYWYRQLPEEGLKFMVYLQKENIIDESGMPKERFSAEFPKEGPSILRIQQVVRGDSAAYFCASSFGQYNEKLFFGSGTQLSVL.

The chain joins TRBV2 to TRBJ2-3; the match to TRBD1 covers 7 bases. CDR1 SNHLY and CDR2 FYNNEI come from the germline V gene. V was clipped by 8 bases and J by 2 bases; unmatched bases: 7. The CDR3 consists of 14 residues. CDR3 region: CASARDSSTDTQYF. The DNA for the CDR3 is TGTGCCAGCGCTAGGGACAGTTCCACAGATACGCAGTATTTT.

This clone was seen once. The chain has TRBV27 and TRBJ2-7, with 8 nucleotides matching TRBD1. This CDR3 comprises 15 residues. V trimming: 2 bases; J trimming: 5 bases; junction bases outside the gene matches: 8. Germline CDR1 and CDR2: MNHEY and SMNVEV (reference sequence). For the CDR3, the DNA is TGTGCCAGCAGTTTAGCCCGGACAGGGAACAACGAGCAGTACTTC. Translating gives CASSLARTGNNEQYF.

The chain employs TRBV19 and TRBJ2-5; 7 nucleotides match TRBD1. The germline gives CDR1 LNHDA, CDR2 SQIVND (reference sequence). There are 15 residues in the CDR3. The V segment lost 4 bases and the J segment 5 bases; nucleotides outside the gene matches: 10. The chain's CDR3 is CASSTGVVQGETQYF. For the CDR3, the DNA is TGTGCCAGTAGTACCGGGGTGGTACAGGGGGAGACCCAGTACTTC.

The chain is built from TRBV7-9 and TRBJ2-7; D is perhaps TRBD1 (6 bases). The germline gives CDR1 SEHNR, CDR2 FQNEAQ (reference sequence). Trimming cost V 5 bases and J 4 bases, with 9 bases left between them. CDR3 length: 12 residues. DNA of the CDR3: TGTGCCAGCAGCCCTACAGGGTACGAGCAGTACTTC. It is translated as CASSPTGYEQYF.

The chain is built from TRBV11-2 and TRBJ2-7, with 9 bases fitting TRBD2. The CDR3 runs to 14 residues. The germline V gene encodes CDR1 SGHAT and CDR2 FQNNGV. Trimming removed 4 bases from V and 7 bases from J; junction bases left unmatched: 8. This CDR3 is CASSWGGGAREQYF. CDR3 coding DNA: TGTGCCAGCAGCTGGGGCGGGGGGGCGCGGGAGCAGTACTTC.

This chain uses TRBV27 with TRBJ1-5; a possible D gene is TRBD1 (6 bases). This CDR3 has 14 amino acids. Per the germline V gene, CDR1 is MNHEY and CDR2 is SMNVEV (reference sequence). Trimming shortened V by 3 bases and J by 4 bases, and 10 bases separated the two germline ends. Written as DNA, the CDR3 is TGTGCCAGCAGTTTTCCGAGGGGGAATCAGCCCCAGCATTTT. The encoded protein is CASSFPRGNQPQHF.

This chain uses TRBV30 with TRBJ2-3; 7 bases match TRBD1. Trimming removed 1 base from V and 0 bases from J; junction bases left unmatched: 4. CDR3 size: 15 residues. Per the germline V gene, CDR1 is GTSNPN and CDR2 is SVGIG (reference sequence). As DNA, the CDR3 is TGTGCCTGGAGTGGGACAGGTGCTAGCACAGATACGCAGTATTTT. Translation: CAWSGTGASTDTQYF.

The chain employs TRBV30 and TRBJ2-7, with 8 bases matching TRBD1. V lost 2 bases and J lost 12; bases outside the gene matches: 15. The CDR3 spans 14 residues. Germline V lookup: CDR1 GTSNPN, CDR2 SVGIG (reference sequence). Here the CDR3 DNA reads TGTGCCTGGAGTCTAGGGACAGGCATAAGCACGTGGTACTTC. Translating gives CAWSLGTGISTWYF.

The V gene is TRBV18, the J gene TRBJ1-2; the D is unclear. CDR3 length equals 15 residues. V lost 1 base and J 0 bases, leaving 9 bases between the germline ends. Germline CDR1 is KGHSH and CDR2 is LQKENI. CDR3 bases: TGTGCCAGCTCACCACGGGAGAAGTCTAACTATGGCTACACCTTC. It specifies CASSPREKSNYGYTF.

The CDR3 protein is CASRAGVDTQYF. The DNA of the CDR3 is TGTGCCAGTCGTGCCGGGGTGGATACGCAGTATTTT. The chain recombines TRBV6-5 with TRBJ2-3; a possible D gene is TRBD2 (5 bases). Germline values: CDR1 MNHEY, CDR2 SVGAGI. With 9 bases removed from V and 6 bases from J, the gap between germline ends came to 13 bases. This CDR3 has 12 amino acids.

A few counts support this clone. V is TRBV25-1 and J is TRBJ2-3; unclear D gene. The CDR3 length is 13 residues. V was shortened by 2 bases and J by 2 bases, with 5 bases between the two germline ends. Germline V CDR1 and CDR2: MGHDK, SYGVNS. CDR3 nucleotides: TGTGCCAGCAGTGAACAGGACACAGATACGCAGTATTTT. Its protein product is CASSEQDTDTQYF. The variable domain in full, with the rest retrieved from reference TRBV25-1 and TRBJ2-3, is EADIYQTPRYLVIGTGKKITLECSQTMGHDKMYWYQQDPGMELHLIHYSYGVNSTEKGDLSSESTVSRIRTEHFPLTLESARPSHTSQYLCASSEQDTDTQYFGPGTRLTVL.

The gene calls are TRBV27 and TRBJ2-1, with D perhaps matching TRBD2 (6 bases). There are 13 residues in the CDR3. V dropped 5 bases and J dropped 3 bases, with 8 bases sitting between them. The V gene's germline CDR1 is MNHEY and CDR2 SMNVEV (reference sequence). CDR3 coding DNA: TGTGCCAGCAGTCCGGGACTCTACAATGAGCAGTTCTTC. Translating gives CASSPGLYNEQFF.

The genes are TRBV2 and TRBJ2-1, with TRBD2 matching 7 bases. The V and J ends lost 6 bases and 0 bases, in that order; junction bases with no gene match: 5. The CDR3 extends over 15 amino acids. Germline V CDR1 and CDR2: SNHLY, FYNNEI. The DNA of the CDR3 is TGTGCCAGCAGACGGGGCGGGAGCTCCTACAATGAGCAGTTCTTC. Protein sequence: CASRRGGSSYNEQFF.